What follows are 25 T cell receptor beta chains derived from one specimen sequenced in a study of cytomegalovirus exposure and HLA in healthy donors. The PCR employed 60 Vbeta primers together with 13 Jbeta primers. Profiled with immunoSEQ multiplex PCR; TCRdb holds only in-frame clones, not every one. This sample carries 99,000 or so clones, about 16% of them seen once, and the ten largest clones take over 0.8%. Material: PBMCs. The receptors derive from a female donor in good health and CMV-seronegative.

This clone occurred a few times. Here the CDR3 reads CASQGAHSSEAFF. The CDR3 DNA is TGTGCCAGTCAGGGCGCCCATTCCTCTGAAGCTTTCTTT. This chain connects TRBV6-6 to TRBJ1-1; a weak D match, TRBD1 (5 bases). V was trimmed by 9 bases and J by 6 bases, leaving 17 bases between them. CDR1 is MNHNY and CDR2 is SVGAGI in the germline V gene (reference sequence). The CDR3 covers 13 residues.

This clone has only a few counts. V gene TRBV10-3 combines with J gene TRBJ1-5, with D possibly matching TRBD1 (6 bases). V was cut by 3 bases and J by 5 bases, with 20 bases left in between. CDR3 size: 17 residues. Germline loops: CDR1 ENHRY, CDR2 SYGVKD. CDR3 in amino acids: CAISDVATGGRDQPQHF. In DNA, the CDR3 is TGTGCCATCAGTGATGTCGCGACAGGCGGCCGGGATCAGCCCCAGCATTTT.

This clone has a handful of counts. The J gene is TRBJ1-2, the V gene TRBV9, with TRBD1 identical over 8 bases. CDR3 length equals 19 residues. V dropped 0 bases and J dropped 5; count of bases not matched to a gene: 18. CDR1 is SGDLS and CDR2 is YYNGEE in the germline V gene. Written as DNA, the CDR3 is TGTGCCAGCAGCGTAGGATGGACAGGGCCGGATCGGGGATTATATGGCTACACCTTC. It encodes CASSVGWTGPDRGLYGYTF.

This sequence joins TRBV19 and TRBJ1-5, with 9 positions matching TRBD1. Germline CDR1 and CDR2: LNHDA and SQIVND (reference sequence). J lost 6 bases, V lost 3 bases, and 3 bases had no gene match. CDR3 length equals 14 residues. CDR3 bases: TGTGCCAGTAGTATGTTGGACAGGGGTCAGCCCCAGCATTTT. Its protein product is CASSMLDRGQPQHF.

This clone was observed a handful of times. The genes are TRBV9 and TRBJ1-1; 8 bases are a match to TRBD1. The CDR3 length is 13 residues. The germline V gene encodes CDR1 SGDLS and CDR2 YYNGEE. Germline trimming cut 1 base from V and 5 bases from J; bases unmatched to any gene: 1. The CDR3 region has the DNA TGTGCCAGCAGCGTAACAGGGGGAACTGAAGCTTTCTTT. Encoded protein: CASSVTGGTEAFF. Filled out from reference TRBV9 and TRBJ1-1, the complete variable domain reads DSGVTQTPKHLITATGQRVTLRCSPRSGDLSVYWYQQSLDQGLQFLIQYYNGEERAKGNILERFSAQQFPDLHSELNLSSLELGDSALYFCASSVTGGTEAFFGQGTRLTVV.

The chain couples TRBV7-2 to TRBJ1-4; D ambiguous. This CDR3 region has 15 residues. The germline V gene has CDR1 SGHTA and CDR2 FQGNSA. V shed 2 bases and J shed 4 bases, with 11 bases lying between them. CDR3 in DNA: TGTGCCAGCAGCTTACAAGGGAGTCATAATGAAAAACTGTTTTTT. Translated, it gives CASSLQGSHNEKLFF.

The J gene is TRBJ1-4, the V gene TRBV13; D is unresolved. Germline CDR1 reads PRHDT; CDR2 reads FYEKMQ (reference sequence). This CDR3 region has 13 residues. V lost 5 bases and J 8 bases, leaving 12 bases between the germline ends. The CDR3 coding sequence is TGTGCCAGCAGCGGCGGTGCCGCGGAAAAACTGTTTTTT. It is translated as CASSGGAAEKLFF. Supplemented by reference TRBV13 and TRBJ1-4, the full variable domain reads AAGVIQSPRHLIKEKRETATLKCYPIPRHDTVYWYQQGPGQDPQFLISFYEKMQSDKGSIPDRFSAQQFSDYHSELNMSSLELGDSALYFCASSGGAAEKLFFGSGTQLSVL.

The chain is built from TRBV2 and TRBJ1-1, with a tentative D call TRBD1 (5 bases). Trimming shortened V by 7 bases and J by 3 bases, and 18 bases separated the two germline ends. The CDR3 loop spans 15 amino acids. Germline V gene lookup returns CDR1 SNHLY and CDR2 FYNNEI. This CDR3 reads CASTINQGVDTEAFF. CDR3 in DNA: TGTGCCAGCACAATAAACCAGGGTGTTGACACTGAAGCTTTCTTT.

V usage is TRBV9 and J usage is TRBJ1-3; TRBD1 is a possible D gene (6 bases). V lost 0 bases to trimming and J lost 3 bases, with 13 bases between them. The CDR3 length is 16 residues. Germline V CDR1 and CDR2: SGDLS, YYNGEE. This chain's CDR3 is CASSVGGQNYGNTIYF. The CDR3 DNA is TGTGCCAGCAGCGTAGGGGGGCAGAATTATGGAAACACCATATATTTT.

In its sample, this clone was seen a few times. This chain connects TRBV6-5 to TRBJ1-3, with D uncertain. Germline values: CDR1 MNHEY, CDR2 SVGAGI. The CDR3 totals 16 residues. The V gene lost 0 bases and the J gene lost 9 bases, with 18 bases spanning the gap. Here the CDR3 DNA reads TGTGCCAGCAGTTACTCGATGAACACCCGGTCGGGCACCATATATTTT. Translated: CASSYSMNTRSGTIYF.

This chain joins TRBV5-4 and TRBJ2-7; 7 nucleotides match TRBD2. Germline assignment: CDR1 SGHNT and CDR2 YYREEE (reference sequence). This CDR3 region has 15 residues. With V trimmed by 3 bases and J by 3 bases, 9 bases remained unmatched. CDR3 region: CASSWAPAGNYEQYF. CDR3 nucleotides: TGTGCCAGCAGCTGGGCCCCAGCGGGGAACTACGAGCAGTACTTC.

The V gene is TRBV5-6, the J gene TRBJ1-1; D unclear. The CDR3 consists of 15 residues. V lost 2 bases and J lost 1, with 12 bases in between. Looked up from germline, CDR1 is SGHDT and CDR2 is YYEEEE. The CDR3 coding sequence is TGTGCCAGCAGCTTTCCCCCGAGCGAGAACACTGAAGCTTTCTTT. Amino acid sequence: CASSFPPSENTEAFF.

This clone has just a few counts. As DNA, the CDR3 is TGTGCCAGCAGCTCCCCCAGGGGGATGAGGCGTGGCTACACCTTC. This encodes CASSSPRGMRRGYTF. The chain is built from TRBV11-2 and TRBJ1-2, with TRBD1 matching over 7 bases. The V and J ends lost 4 bases and 7 bases, in that order; junction bases with no gene match: 12. The germline V gene encodes CDR1 SGHAT and CDR2 FQNNGV. The CDR3 runs to 15 residues.

This clone was detected a few times. CDR3 nucleotide sequence: TGTGCCAGCAGCTTACTCCAGAACTCCTACGAGCAGTACTTC. Translating it yields CASSLLQNSYEQYF. The genes are TRBV7-2 and TRBJ2-7; D is uncertain. The V and J ends lost 2 bases and 0 bases respectively, with 8 bases between them. The V gene's germline CDR1 is SGHTA and CDR2 FQGNSA. The CDR3 has 14 residues.

This clone appeared a few times. J is TRBJ1-2 and V is TRBV7-2; the match to TRBD1 covers 7 bases. Germline V CDR1 and CDR2: SGHTA, FQGNSA. Trimming cost V 1 base and J 2 bases; bases outside gene matches: 4. CDR3 size: 15 residues. The CDR3 protein is CASSLELGGNYGYTF. DNA for the CDR3: TGTGCCAGCAGCTTAGAACTAGGGGGCAACTATGGCTACACCTTC.

This rearrangement joins TRBV6-6 to TRBJ2-7; D perhaps matches TRBD1 (6 bases). The CDR3 has 13 amino acids. Trimming left V 7 bases short and J 3 bases short, with 13 bases between. Germline V lookup: CDR1 MNHNY, CDR2 SVGAGI (reference sequence). CDR3 loop: CASKVGQIYEQYF. The CDR3 DNA is TGTGCCAGCAAGGTCGGACAGATCTACGAGCAGTACTTC.

The chain carries TRBV28 and TRBJ2-7; D possibly corresponds to TRBD2 (6 bases). Germline CDR1 MDHEN, CDR2 SYDVKM. The CDR3 consists of 15 residues. V lost 7 bases and J 5 bases, leaving 21 bases between the germline ends. CDR3 nucleotides: TGTGCCAGCACCTCAGCCGGCGGGGCTTGGAACGAGCAGTACTTC. Translated: CASTSAGGAWNEQYF. Full variable domain (remainder filled in from reference TRBV28 and TRBJ2-7): DVKVTQSSRYLVKRTGEKVFLECVQDMDHENMFWYRQDPGLGLRLIYFSYDVKMKEKGDIPEGYSVSREKKERFSLILESASTNQTSMYLCASTSAGGAWNEQYFGPGTRLTVT.

The chain employs TRBV5-8 and TRBJ1-2; 8 bases line up with TRBD1. Germline trimming cut 6 bases from V and 8 bases from J; bases unmatched to any gene: 9. Germline V gene sequence: CDR1 SGHTS, CDR2 YDEGEE. The CDR3 has 13 amino acids. In DNA form, the CDR3 reads TGTGCCAGCACCCTACAGGGGGGATACGGCTACACCTTC. It is translated as CASTLQGGYGYTF.

The chain uses TRBV30 and TRBJ1-4; 9 bases map to TRBD1. This CDR3 has 13 amino acids. Germline V lookup: CDR1 GTSNPN, CDR2 SVGIG (reference sequence). CDR3 protein: CAAYRTGDEKLFF. The CDR3, as DNA: TGTGCTGCCTACCGGACAGGGGATGAAAAACTGTTTTTT. The full variable domain, with the rest looked up from reference TRBV30 and TRBJ1-4, is SQTIHQWPATLVQPVGSPLSLECTVEGTSNPNLYWYRQAAGRGLQLLFYSVGIGQISSEVPQNLSASRPQDRQFILSSKKLLLSDSGFYLCAAYRTGDEKLFFGSGTQLSVL.

The chain is built from TRBV2 and TRBJ2-5, with 7 nucleotides matching TRBD2. This CDR3 contains 12 residues. J gave up 5 bases and V 3 bases, and 0 bases lay outside the gene matches. From germline, CDR1 is SNHLY and CDR2 FYNNEI. The CDR3 loop is CASSERGETQYF. CDR3 nucleotide sequence: TGTGCCAGCAGTGAGCGGGGGGAGACCCAGTACTTC.

V usage is TRBV30 and J usage is TRBJ2-1, with a weak D call TRBD1 (6 bases). Germline lookup yields CDR1 GTSNPN and CDR2 SVGIG (reference sequence). This CDR3 contains 15 residues. Trimming took off 1 base at V and 3 bases at J, with 13 bases between the two ends. In nucleotides, the CDR3 is TGTGCCTGGAGTGAGGACAGCCGGGACTACAATGAGCAGTTCTTC. This codes for CAWSEDSRDYNEQFF.

This clone has a handful of counts. This chain links TRBV5-8 with TRBJ2-3, with D maybe TRBD1 (6 bases). This CDR3 contains 14 residues. Trimming took off 3 bases at V and 2 bases at J, with 10 bases between the two ends. CDR1 and CDR2 (germline): SGHTS, YDEGEE. CDR3 in amino acids: CASSSGHPTDTQYF. The CDR3 DNA sequence: TGTGCCAGCAGCTCGGGACACCCCACAGATACGCAGTATTTT.

This chain uses TRBV4-3 with TRBJ1-2, with D possibly being TRBD1 (6 bases). This CDR3 region has 13 residues. Per the germline V gene, CDR1 is LGHNA and CDR2 is YSLEER. V lost 4 bases and J lost 6, with 12 bases in between. The DNA of the CDR3 is TGCGCCAGCAGCCTAATGACAGGCAATGGCTACACCTTC. Translation: CASSLMTGNGYTF.

The chain carries TRBV9 and TRBJ2-1; TRBD2 is a possible D gene (5 bases). The V gene's germline CDR1 is SGDLS and CDR2 YYNGEE. V was clipped by 0 bases and J by 10 bases, with 17 bases between them. The CDR3 length is 15 residues. The CDR3 loop reads CASSVALSEVGEQFF. The CDR3 region has the DNA TGTGCCAGCAGCGTAGCTCTTAGCGAGGTAGGCGAGCAGTTCTTC.

V gene TRBV27 combines with J gene TRBJ2-7; a possible D gene is TRBD1 (6 bases). CDR3 length equals 14 residues. V shed 3 bases and J shed 2 bases, with 11 bases lying between them. In germline, CDR1 is MNHEY, CDR2 SMNVEV (reference sequence). CDR3: CASSFDRKTYEQYF. CDR3 DNA: TGTGCCAGCAGTTTCGACAGGAAAACCTACGAGCAGTACTTC.